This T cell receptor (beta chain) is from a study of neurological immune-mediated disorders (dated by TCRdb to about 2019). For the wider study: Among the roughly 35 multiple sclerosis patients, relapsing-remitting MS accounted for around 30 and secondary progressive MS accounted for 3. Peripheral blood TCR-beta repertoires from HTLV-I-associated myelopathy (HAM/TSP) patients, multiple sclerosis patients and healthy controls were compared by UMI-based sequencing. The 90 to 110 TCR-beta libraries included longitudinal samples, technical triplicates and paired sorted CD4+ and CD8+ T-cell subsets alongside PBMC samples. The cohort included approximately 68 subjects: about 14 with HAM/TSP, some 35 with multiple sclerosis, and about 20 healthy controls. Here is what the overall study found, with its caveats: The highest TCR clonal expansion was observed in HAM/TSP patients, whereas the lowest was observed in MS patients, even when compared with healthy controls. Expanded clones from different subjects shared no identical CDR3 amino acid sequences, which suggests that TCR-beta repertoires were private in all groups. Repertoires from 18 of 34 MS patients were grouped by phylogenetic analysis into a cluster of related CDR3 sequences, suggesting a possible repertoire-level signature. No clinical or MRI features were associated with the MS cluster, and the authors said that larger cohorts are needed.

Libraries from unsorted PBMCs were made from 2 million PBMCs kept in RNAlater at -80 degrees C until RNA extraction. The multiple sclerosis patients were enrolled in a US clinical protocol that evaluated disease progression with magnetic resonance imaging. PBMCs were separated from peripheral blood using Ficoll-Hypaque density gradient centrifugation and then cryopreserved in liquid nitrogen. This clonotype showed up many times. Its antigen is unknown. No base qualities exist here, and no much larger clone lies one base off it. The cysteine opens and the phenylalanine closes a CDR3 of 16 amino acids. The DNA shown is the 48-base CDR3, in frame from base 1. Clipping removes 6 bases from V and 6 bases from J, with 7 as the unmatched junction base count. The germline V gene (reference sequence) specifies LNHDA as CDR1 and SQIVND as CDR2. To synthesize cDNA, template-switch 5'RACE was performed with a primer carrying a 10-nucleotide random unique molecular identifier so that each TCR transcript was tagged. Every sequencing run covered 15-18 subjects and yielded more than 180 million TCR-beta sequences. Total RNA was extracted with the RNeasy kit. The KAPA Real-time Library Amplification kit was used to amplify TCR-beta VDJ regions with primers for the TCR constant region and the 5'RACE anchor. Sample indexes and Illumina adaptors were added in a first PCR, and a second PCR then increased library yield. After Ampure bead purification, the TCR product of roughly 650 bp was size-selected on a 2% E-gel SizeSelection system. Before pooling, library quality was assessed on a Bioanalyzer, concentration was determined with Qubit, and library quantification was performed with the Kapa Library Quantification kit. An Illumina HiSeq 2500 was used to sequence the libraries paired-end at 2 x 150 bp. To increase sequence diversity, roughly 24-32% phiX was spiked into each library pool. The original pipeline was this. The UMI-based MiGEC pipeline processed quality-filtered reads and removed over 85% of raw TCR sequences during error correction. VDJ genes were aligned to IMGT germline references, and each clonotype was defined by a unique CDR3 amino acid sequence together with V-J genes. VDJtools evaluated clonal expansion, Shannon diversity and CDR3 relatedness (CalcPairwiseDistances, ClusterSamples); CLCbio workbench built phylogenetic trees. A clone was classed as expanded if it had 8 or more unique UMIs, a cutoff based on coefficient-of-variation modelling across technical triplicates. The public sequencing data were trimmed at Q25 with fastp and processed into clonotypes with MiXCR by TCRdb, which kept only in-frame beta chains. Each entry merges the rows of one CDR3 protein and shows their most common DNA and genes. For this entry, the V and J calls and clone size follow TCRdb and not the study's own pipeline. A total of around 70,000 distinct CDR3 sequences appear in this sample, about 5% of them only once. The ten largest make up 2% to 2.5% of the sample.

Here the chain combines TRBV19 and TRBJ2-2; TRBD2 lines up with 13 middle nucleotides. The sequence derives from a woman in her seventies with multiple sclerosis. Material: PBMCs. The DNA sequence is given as TGTGCCAGTAGCCAAGGGACTAGCGGGAAAGCCGGGGAGCTGTTTTTT. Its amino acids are CASSQGTSGKAGELFF.